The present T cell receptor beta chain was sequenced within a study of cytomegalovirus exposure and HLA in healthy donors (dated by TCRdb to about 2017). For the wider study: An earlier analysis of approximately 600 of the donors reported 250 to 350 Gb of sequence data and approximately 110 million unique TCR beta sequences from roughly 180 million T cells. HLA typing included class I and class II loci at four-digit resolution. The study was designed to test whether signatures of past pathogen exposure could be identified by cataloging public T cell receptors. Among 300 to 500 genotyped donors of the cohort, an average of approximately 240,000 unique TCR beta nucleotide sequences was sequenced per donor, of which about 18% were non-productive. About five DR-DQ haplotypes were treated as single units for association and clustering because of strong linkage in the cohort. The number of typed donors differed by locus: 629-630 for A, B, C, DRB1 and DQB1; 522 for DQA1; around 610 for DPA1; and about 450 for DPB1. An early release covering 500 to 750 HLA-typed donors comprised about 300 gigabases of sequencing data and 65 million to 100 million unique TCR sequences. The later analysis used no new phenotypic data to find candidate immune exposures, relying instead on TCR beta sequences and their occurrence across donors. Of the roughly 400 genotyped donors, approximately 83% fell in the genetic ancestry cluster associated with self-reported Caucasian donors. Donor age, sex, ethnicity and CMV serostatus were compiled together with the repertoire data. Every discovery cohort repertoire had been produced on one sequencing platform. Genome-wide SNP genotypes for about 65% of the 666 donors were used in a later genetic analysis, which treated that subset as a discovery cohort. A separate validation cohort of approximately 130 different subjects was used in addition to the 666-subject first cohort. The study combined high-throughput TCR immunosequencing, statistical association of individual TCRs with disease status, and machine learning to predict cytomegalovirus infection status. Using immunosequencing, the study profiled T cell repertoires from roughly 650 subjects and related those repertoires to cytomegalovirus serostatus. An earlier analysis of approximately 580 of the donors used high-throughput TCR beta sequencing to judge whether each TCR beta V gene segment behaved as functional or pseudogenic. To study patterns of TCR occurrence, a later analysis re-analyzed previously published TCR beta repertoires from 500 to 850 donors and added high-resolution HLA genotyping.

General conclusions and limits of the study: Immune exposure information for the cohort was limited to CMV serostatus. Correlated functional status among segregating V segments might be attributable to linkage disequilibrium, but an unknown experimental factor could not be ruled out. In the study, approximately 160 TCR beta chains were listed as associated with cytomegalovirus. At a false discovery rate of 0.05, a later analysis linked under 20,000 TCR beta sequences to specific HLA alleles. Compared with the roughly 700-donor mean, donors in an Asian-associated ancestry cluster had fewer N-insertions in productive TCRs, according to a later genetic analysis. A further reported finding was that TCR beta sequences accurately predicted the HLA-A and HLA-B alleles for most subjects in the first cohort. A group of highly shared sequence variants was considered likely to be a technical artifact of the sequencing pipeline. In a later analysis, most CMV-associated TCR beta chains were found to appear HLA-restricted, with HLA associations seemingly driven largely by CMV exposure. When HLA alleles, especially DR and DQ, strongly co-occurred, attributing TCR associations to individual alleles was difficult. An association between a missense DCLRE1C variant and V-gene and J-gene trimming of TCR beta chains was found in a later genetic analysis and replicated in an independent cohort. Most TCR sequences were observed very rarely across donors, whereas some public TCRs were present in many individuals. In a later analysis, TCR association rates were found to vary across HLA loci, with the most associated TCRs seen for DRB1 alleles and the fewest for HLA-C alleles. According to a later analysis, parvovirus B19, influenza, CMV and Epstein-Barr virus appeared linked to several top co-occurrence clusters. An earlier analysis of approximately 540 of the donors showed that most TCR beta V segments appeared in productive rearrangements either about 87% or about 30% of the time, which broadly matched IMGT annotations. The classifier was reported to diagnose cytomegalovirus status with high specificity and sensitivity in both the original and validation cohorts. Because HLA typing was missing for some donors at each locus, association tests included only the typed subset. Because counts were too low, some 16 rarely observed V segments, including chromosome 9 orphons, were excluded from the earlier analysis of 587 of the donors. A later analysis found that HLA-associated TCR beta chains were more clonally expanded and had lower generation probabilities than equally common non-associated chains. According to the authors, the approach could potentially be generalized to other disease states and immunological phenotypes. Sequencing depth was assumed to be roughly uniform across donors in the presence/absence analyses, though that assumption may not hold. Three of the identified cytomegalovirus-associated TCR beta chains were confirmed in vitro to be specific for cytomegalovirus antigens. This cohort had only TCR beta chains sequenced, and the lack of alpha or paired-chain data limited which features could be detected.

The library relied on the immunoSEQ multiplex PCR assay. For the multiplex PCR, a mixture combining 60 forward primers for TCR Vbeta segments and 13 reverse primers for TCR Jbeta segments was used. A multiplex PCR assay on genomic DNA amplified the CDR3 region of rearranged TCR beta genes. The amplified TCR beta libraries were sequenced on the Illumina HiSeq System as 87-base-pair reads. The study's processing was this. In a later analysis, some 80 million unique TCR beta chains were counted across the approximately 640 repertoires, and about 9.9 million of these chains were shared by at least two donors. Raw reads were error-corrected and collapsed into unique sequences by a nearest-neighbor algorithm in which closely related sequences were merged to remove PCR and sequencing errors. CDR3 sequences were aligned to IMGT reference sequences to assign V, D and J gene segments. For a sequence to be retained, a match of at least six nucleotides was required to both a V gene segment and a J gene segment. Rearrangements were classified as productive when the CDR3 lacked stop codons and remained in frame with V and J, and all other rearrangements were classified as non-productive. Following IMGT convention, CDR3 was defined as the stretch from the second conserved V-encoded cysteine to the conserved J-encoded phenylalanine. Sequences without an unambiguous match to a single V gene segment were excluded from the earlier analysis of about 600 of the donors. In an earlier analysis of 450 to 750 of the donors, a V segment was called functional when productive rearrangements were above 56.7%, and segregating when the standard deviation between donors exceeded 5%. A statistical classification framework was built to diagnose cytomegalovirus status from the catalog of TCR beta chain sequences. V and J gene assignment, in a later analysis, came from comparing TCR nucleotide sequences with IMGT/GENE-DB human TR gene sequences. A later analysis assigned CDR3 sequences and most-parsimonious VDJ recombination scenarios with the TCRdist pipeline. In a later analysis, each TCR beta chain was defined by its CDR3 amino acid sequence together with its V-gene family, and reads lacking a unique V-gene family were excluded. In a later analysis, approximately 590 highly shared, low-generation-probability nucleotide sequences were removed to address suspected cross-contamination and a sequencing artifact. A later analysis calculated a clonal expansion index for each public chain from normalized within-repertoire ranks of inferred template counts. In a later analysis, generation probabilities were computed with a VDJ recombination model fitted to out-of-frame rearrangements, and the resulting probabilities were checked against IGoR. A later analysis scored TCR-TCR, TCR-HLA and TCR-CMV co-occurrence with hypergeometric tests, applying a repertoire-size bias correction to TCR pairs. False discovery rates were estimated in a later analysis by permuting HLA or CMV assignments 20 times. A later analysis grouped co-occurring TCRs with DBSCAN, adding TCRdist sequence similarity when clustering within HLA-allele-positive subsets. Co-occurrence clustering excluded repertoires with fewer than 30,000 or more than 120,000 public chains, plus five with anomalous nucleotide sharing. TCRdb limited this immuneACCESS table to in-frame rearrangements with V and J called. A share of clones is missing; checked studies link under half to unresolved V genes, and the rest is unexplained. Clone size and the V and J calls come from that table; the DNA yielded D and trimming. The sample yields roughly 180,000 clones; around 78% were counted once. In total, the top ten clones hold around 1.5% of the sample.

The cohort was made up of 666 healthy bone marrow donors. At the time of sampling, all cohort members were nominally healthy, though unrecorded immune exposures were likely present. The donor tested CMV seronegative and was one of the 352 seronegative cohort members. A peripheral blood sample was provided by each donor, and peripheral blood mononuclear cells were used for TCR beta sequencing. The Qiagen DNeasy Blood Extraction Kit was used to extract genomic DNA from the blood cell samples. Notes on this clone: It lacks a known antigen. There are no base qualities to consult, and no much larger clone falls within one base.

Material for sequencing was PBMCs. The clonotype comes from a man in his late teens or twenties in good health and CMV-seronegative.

The nucleotides are TGCGCCAGCAGCTTGGAACCCTACGATGAGACCCAGTACTTC. It translates to CASSLEPYDETQYF. The chain is made from TRBV5-1 and TRBJ2-5, with no confident D gene call. From the germline V gene, CDR1 is SGHRS and CDR2 is YFSETQ. V is reduced by 0 bases and J by 5 bases, leaving a spacing of 11 bases between them. The CDR3 numbers 14 residues from cysteine through phenylalanine. Only the CDR3 part of the read is kept: 42 bases, read in frame from the first base.